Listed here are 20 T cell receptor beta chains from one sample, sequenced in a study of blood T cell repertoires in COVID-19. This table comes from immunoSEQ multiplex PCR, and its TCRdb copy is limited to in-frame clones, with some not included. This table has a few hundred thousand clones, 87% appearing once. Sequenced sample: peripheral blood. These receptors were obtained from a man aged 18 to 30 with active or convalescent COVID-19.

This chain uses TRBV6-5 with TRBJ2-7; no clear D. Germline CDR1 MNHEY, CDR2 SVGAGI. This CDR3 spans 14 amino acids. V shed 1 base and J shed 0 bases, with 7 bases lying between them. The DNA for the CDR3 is TGTGCCAGCAGTTACTTAGCAGACTCCTACGAGCAGTACTTC. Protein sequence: CASSYLADSYEQYF.

The CDR3 region has the DNA TGTGCCAGCAGTGACAGGGGGCGAAATAATGAAAAACTGTTTTTT. Amino acid sequence: CASSDRGRNNEKLFF. The chain is built from TRBV27 and TRBJ1-4, with 10 bases aligning to TRBD1. Trimming removed 5 bases from V and 4 bases from J; junction bases left unmatched: 4. The CDR3 contains 15 residues. Germline loops: CDR1 MNHEY, CDR2 SMNVEV (reference sequence).

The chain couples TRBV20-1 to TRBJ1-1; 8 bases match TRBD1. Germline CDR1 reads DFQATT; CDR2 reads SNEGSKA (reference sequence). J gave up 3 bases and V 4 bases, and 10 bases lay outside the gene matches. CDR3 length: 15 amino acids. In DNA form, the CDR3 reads TGCAGTGCTACTGACAGCCAGGGGGCCTACACTGAAGCTTTCTTT. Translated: CSATDSQGAYTEAFF.

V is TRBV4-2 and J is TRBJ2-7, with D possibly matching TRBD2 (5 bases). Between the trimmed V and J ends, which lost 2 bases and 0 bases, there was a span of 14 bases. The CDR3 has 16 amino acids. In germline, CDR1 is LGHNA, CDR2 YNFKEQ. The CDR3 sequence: CASSQTAGISSYEQYF. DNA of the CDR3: TGTGCCAGCAGCCAAACAGCCGGGATCTCCTCCTACGAGCAGTACTTC.

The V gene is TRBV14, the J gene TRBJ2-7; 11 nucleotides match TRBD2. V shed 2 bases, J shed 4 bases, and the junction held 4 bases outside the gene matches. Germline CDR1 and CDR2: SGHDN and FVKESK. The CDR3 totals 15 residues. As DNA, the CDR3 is TGTGCCAGCAGCCAAAGGATAGCGGGAGGGTACGAGCAGTACTTC. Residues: CASSQRIAGGYEQYF.

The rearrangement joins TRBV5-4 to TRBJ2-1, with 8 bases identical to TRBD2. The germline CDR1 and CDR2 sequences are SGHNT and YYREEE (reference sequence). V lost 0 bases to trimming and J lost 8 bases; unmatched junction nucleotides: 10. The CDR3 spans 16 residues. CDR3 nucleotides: TGTGCCAGCAGCTTGGCTGGGACTAGGAAAAGTTATGAGCAGTTCTTC. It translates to CASSLAGTRKSYEQFF.

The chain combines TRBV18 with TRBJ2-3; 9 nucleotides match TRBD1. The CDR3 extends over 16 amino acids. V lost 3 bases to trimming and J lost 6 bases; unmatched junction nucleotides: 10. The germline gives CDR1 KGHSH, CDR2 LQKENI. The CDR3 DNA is TGTGCCAGCTCACCCCGGACAGGGGATGGTATTGATACGCAGTATTTT. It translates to CASSPRTGDGIDTQYF.

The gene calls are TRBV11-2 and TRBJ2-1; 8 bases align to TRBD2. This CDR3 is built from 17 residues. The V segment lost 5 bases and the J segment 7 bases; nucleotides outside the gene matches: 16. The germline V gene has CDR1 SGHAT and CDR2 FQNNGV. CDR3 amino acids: CASSSLRRASGLNEQFF. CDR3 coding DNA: TGTGCCAGCAGCAGCTTACGTCGGGCTAGCGGGTTAAATGAGCAGTTCTTC.

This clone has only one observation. As DNA, the CDR3 is TGTGCCAGCAGTCAGGACAGGGGCGAGCAGTTCTTC. Translated, it gives CASSQDRGEQFF. The V and J genes are TRBV6-5 and TRBJ2-1, with 9 bases lining up with TRBD1. Germline values: CDR1 MNHEY, CDR2 SVGAGI. V was clipped by 5 bases and J by 10 bases; unmatched bases: 3. The CDR3 is 12 amino acids.

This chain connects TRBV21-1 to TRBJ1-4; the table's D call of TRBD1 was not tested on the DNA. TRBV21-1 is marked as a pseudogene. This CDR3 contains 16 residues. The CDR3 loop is CASSPRFRGRDEKLFF. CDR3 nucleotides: TGTGCCAGCAGCCCTCGCTTCAGGGGGCGGGATGAAAAACTGTTTTTT.

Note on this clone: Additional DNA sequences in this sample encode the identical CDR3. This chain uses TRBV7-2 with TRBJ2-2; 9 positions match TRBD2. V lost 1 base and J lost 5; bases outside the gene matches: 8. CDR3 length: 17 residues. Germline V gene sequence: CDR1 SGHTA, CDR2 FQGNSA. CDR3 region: CASSLGLAGGSTGELFF. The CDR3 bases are TGTGCCAGCAGCTTAGGTCTCGCGGGGGGGTCGACCGGGGAGCTGTTTTTT.

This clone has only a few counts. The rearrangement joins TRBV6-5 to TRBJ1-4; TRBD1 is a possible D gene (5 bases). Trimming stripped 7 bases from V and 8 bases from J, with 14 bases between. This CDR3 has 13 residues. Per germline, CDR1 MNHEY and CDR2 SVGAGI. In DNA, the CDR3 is TGTGCCAGCAAGGGGAACCCAGGGGAAAAACTGTTTTTT. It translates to CASKGNPGEKLFF.

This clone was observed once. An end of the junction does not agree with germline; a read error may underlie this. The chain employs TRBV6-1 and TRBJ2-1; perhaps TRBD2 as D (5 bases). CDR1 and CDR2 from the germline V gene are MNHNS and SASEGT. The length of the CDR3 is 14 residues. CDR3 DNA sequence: TGTGCCAGCTGTGAGAGGAGGAGGCGCAATGAGCAGTTCTTC. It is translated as CASCERRRRNEQFF.

The CDR3 spells CATSRDGKGAANTEAFF. In DNA, the CDR3 is TGTGCCACCAGCAGAGACGGTAAGGGGGCGGCGAACACTGAAGCTTTCTTT. The rearrangement joins TRBV15 to TRBJ1-1, with TRBD1 matching 7 bases. Germline trimming cut 0 bases from V and 1 base from J; bases unmatched to any gene: 8. Looked up from germline, CDR1 is LNHNV and CDR2 is YYDKDF (reference sequence). This CDR3 comprises 17 residues.

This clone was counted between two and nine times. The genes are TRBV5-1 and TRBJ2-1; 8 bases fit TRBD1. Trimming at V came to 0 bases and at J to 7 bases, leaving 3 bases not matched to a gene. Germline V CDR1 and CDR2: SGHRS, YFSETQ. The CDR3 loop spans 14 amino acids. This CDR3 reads CASSLGQGKNEQFF. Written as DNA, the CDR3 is TGCGCCAGCAGCTTGGGACAGGGGAAGAATGAGCAGTTCTTC.

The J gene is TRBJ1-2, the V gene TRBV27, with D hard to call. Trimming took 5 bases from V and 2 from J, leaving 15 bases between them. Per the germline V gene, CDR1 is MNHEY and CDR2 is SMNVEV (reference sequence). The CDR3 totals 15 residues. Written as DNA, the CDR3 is TGTGCCAGCAGTCTAAGGAGGGCAGACAACTATGGCTACACCTTC. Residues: CASSLRRADNYGYTF.

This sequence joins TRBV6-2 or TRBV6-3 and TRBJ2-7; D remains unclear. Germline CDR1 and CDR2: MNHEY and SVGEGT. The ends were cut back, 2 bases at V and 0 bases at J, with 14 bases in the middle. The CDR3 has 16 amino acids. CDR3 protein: CASSYTLEQSSYEQYF. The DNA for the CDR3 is TGTGCCAGCAGTTACACGTTAGAACAGAGCTCCTACGAGCAGTACTTC.

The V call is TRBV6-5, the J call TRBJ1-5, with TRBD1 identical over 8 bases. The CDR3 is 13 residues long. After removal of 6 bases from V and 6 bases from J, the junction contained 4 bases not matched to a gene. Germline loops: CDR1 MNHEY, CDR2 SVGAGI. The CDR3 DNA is TGTGCCAGCAGCCCAGGGGGCAGTCAGCCCCAGCATTTT. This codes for CASSPGGSQPQHF.

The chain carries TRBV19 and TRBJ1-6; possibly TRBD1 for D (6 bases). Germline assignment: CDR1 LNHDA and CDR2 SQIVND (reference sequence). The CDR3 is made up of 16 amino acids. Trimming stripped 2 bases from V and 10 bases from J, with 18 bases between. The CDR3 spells CASSIRGGLYPSPLHF. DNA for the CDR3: TGTGCCAGTAGTATAAGAGGGGGTCTCTACCCCTCACCCCTCCACTTT.

The CDR3 DNA sequence: TGCAGTGCTAGTGCCAGCGGGGGGGCGAGTGAGCAGTTCTTC. Translation: CSASASGGASEQFF. The V gene is TRBV20-1, the J gene TRBJ2-1, with 10 bases lining up with TRBD2. Per the germline V gene, CDR1 is DFQATT and CDR2 is SNEGSKA (reference sequence). Trimming removed 3 bases from V and 9 bases from J; junction bases left unmatched: 8. The CDR3 consists of 14 residues.